This T cell receptor (beta chain) was sequenced for a study of cytomegalovirus exposure and HLA in healthy donors. This clone was seen just once. Although they were nominally healthy when sampled, donors likely had unrecorded immune exposures. Use of 60 Vbeta and 13 Jbeta primers characterized the PCR. Sequenced by immunoSEQ multiplex PCR; TCRdb stores in-frame clones only, minus some. The sample lists more than 75,000 clones, 79% occurring once. This receptor was obtained from a woman aged 40 to 55 in good health and CMV-seronegative. The sequenced sample consisted of PBMCs.

The CDR3 sequence: CASSSSGGSNQPQHF. CDR3 in DNA: TGTGCCAGCAGTTCCTCAGGGGGAAGCAATCAGCCCCAGCATTTT. The rearrangement uses TRBV27 and TRBJ1-5; 7 positions agree with TRBD1. V shed 4 bases, J shed 1 base, and the junction held 4 bases outside the gene matches. Germline V gene sequence: CDR1 MNHEY, CDR2 SMNVEV (reference sequence). The length of the CDR3 is 15 residues.